This is a list of T cell receptor beta chains from one sample in a study of blood T cell repertoires in COVID-19. Produced via immunoSEQ multiplex PCR; TCRdb's table is partial and in-frame only. The table shows tens of thousands of clones, with about 88% occurring only once. The sample consisted of peripheral blood. These receptors all stem from a human donor in a cohort sampled during active COVID-19. Both conserved end residues are part of each CDR3. A D gene is named only where the DNA matches it firmly. Clone size is stated in some rows and not others, as once, few, many or a class when expanded.

length,D,size,J,V,DNA,CDR3
14,TRBD1,NA,TRBJ2-1,TRBV2,TGTGCCAGCGTAGGGACAGGGTTTTTAGATGAGCAGTTCTTC,CASVGTGFLDEQFF
18,TRBD1,NA,TRBJ1-6,TRBV30,TGTGCCTGGAGTGTACAGGGACAGGGGGATTTCTATAATTCACCCCTCCACTTT,CAWSVQGQGDFYNSPLHF
16,NA,NA,TRBJ2-5,TRBV3-1/TRBV3-2,TGTGCCAGCAGCCAAGGTGGGGCGTTAATGGGAGAGACCCAGTACTTC,CASSQGGALMGETQYF
14,NA,NA,TRBJ1-1,TRBV13,TGTGCCAGCAGCGAGACAGGATTTGTGACTGAAGCTTTCTTT,CASSETGFVTEAFF
15,NA,NA,TRBJ1-1,TRBV19,TGTGCCAGTGTCCTGGCGGCAGCTGATGGCACTGAAGCTTTCTTT,CASVLAAADGTEAFF
15,NA,NA,TRBJ1-1,TRBV18,TGTGCCAGCTCACCACCACAGCCGAAGGACACTGAAGCTTTCTTT,CASSPPQPKDTEAFF
14,NA,NA,TRBJ1-1,TRBV6-5,TGTGCCAGCACCAAGGACAGATCGGGCACTGAAGCTTTCTTT,CASTKDRSGTEAFF
19,TRBD1,NA,TRBJ1-5,TRBV3-1/TRBV3-2,TGTGCCAGCAGCCCCTATTTAGACAGGGTTCTACACAGTCATCAGCCCCAGCATTTT,CASSPYLDRVLHSHQPQHF
17,TRBD1,NA,TRBJ2-1,TRBV19,TGTGCCAGTAGTACGGTCGGGTGGGGGACAGGGGGCAATGAGCAGTTCTTC,CASSTVGWGTGGNEQFF
16,TRBD2,NA,TRBJ2-1,TRBV5-5,TGTGCCAGCAGCTTGTATATGGGACTAGCGGGCAATGAGCAGTTCTTC,CASSLYMGLAGNEQFF
13,NA,NA,TRBJ1-3,TRBV12-3/TRBV12-4,TGTGCCAGCAGTTTTTCTTCCGGAAACACCATATATTTT,CASSFSSGNTIYF
16,NA,NA,TRBJ2-3,TRBV3-1/TRBV3-2,TGTGCCAGCAGCCAACCCGGACAGCGCCTCACAGATACGCAGTATTTT,CASSQPGQRLTDTQYF
16,NA,NA,TRBJ1-4,TRBV10-3,TGTGCCATCAGTGCCGGCGTCCTTGGGCAGGGTGAAAAACTGTTTTTT,CAISAGVLGQGEKLFF
16,NA,NA,TRBJ2-1,TRBV7-9,TGTGCCAGCAGCCCTAGGGGTCTTGACTCCTACAATGAGCAGTTCTTC,CASSPRGLDSYNEQFF
13,NA,NA,TRBJ2-7,TRBV21-1,TGTGCCACCCTGGGGGCAGGGGGCTACGAGCAGTACTTC,CATLGAGGYEQYF
12,NA,NA,TRBJ1-2,TRBV12-3/TRBV12-4,TGTGCCAGCAGTTTAGAAGGGAGCGGCTACACCTTC,CASSLEGSGYTF
15,TRBD1,once,TRBJ1-1,TRBV5-1,TGCGCCAGCAGCCTTGGGGCACAGGGGCACACTGAAGCTTTCTTT,CASSLGAQGHTEAFF
14,NA,once,TRBJ2-1,TRBV19,TGTGCCAGTAGTATGGGGAGTGAGAACAATGAGCAGTTCTTC,CASSMGSENNEQFF